Sequencing of this T cell receptor beta chain was carried out in a study of cytomegalovirus exposure and HLA in healthy donors. With 60 Vbeta and 13 Jbeta primers, the PCR was carried out. Using immunoSEQ multiplex PCR, the repertoire was profiled, and TCRdb retains in-frame clones only, with some absent. The table lists approximately 86,000 clones, 85% of them singletons, with approximately 7.4% in the top ten. Germline lookup yields CDR1 LGHNA and CDR2 YNFKEQ. V trimming: 2 bases; J trimming: 6 bases; junction bases outside the gene matches: 7. The CDR3 loop spans 15 amino acids. The V and J genes are TRBV4-2 and TRBJ2-4, with 7 bases aligning to TRBD1. The sequenced sample consisted of PBMCs. This clonotype was sampled from a man aged 35-49 years in good health and CMV-seropositive. In DNA form, the CDR3 reads TGTGCCAGCAGCCAAATTGGTGGGACAGCAAACATTCAGTACTTC. Translated: CASSQIGGTANIQYF.